A single sample is the source of the 30 T cell receptor beta chains below, sequenced in a study of blood T cell repertoires in COVID-19. Clones were read by immunoSEQ multiplex PCR, and TCRdb kept only the in-frame ones, dropping some. The sample has 70,000 to 95,000 clones; roughly 89% are singletons. Sequenced input: peripheral blood. The receptors come from a woman of 80 years or more with active COVID-19.

The chain carries TRBV7-8 and TRBJ2-3, with 9 bases that match TRBD1. CDR3 size: 18 residues. Germline V gene data show CDR1 as SGHVS and CDR2 as FQNEAQ. Trimming cost V 2 bases and J 5 bases; bases outside gene matches: 14. The CDR3 region is CASSLFSGAGQGIDTQYF. The CDR3 bases are TGTGCCAGCAGCTTATTCTCGGGTGCGGGACAGGGAATAGATACGCAGTATTTT.

The V gene is TRBV7-2, the J gene TRBJ2-7, with 7 bases aligning to TRBD2. The CDR3 covers 15 residues. Germline-derived CDR1 and CDR2 are SGHTA and FQGNSA. The junction had 5 bases not matched to a gene; V was cut back by 2 bases and J by 1 base. CDR3 sequence: CASSLRGRGSYEQYF. In DNA form, the CDR3 reads TGTGCCAGCAGCTTACGCGGGAGAGGGTCCTACGAGCAGTACTTC.

The chain joins TRBV19 to TRBJ1-4; D not resolved. The V end was cut by 3 bases, the J end by 2 bases, with 19 bases between. Germline loops: CDR1 LNHDA, CDR2 SQIVND (reference sequence). This CDR3 comprises 18 residues. The DNA for the CDR3 is TGTGCCAGTAGTATCTTAATAAGGAGCGGTTCTACTAATGAAAAACTGTTTTTT. This translates into CASSILIRSGSTNEKLFF.

The V call is TRBV6-5, the J call TRBJ2-5; D unclear. Germline CDR1 and CDR2: MNHEY and SVGAGI. The germline V and J ends were trimmed by 5 bases and 0 bases, with 10 bases remaining between them. This CDR3 has 14 residues. The CDR3 DNA reads TGTGCCAGCAGTCCCGGGTCTAACCAAGAGACCCAGTACTTC. Residues: CASSPGSNQETQYF.

This clone was detected a few times. The V call is TRBV28, the J call TRBJ1-2; the D is unclear. There are 13 residues in the CDR3. Looked up from germline, CDR1 is MDHEN and CDR2 is SYDVKM. V lost 6 bases and J 4 bases, leaving 12 bases between the germline ends. The CDR3 bases are TGTGCCAGCAGCCTCGTGGGCCCCTATGGCTACACCTTC. This encodes CASSLVGPYGYTF.

This chain links TRBV6-5 with TRBJ2-1; 7 bases map to TRBD2. Germline V gives CDR1 MNHEY, CDR2 SVGAGI. The CDR3 runs 15 residues. V was clipped by 6 bases and J by 2 bases; unmatched bases: 7. The CDR3 protein is CASSQASGPYNEQFF. In DNA, the CDR3 is TGTGCCAGCAGCCAAGCTAGCGGCCCCTACAATGAGCAGTTCTTC.

The genes are TRBV6-5 and TRBJ2-1; D unclear. Germline CDR1 MNHEY, CDR2 SVGAGI. Trimming left V 11 bases short and J 2 bases short, with 10 bases between. The CDR3 spans 12 residues. Written as DNA, the CDR3 is TGTGCCCCCCCCCTAGCCTACAATGAGCAGTTCTTC. Its translation: CAPPLAYNEQFF.

The V call is TRBV25-1, the J call TRBJ1-1; TRBD1 aligns across 9 bases. This CDR3 is built from 16 residues. Germline CDR1 and CDR2: MGHDK and SYGVNS. The V and J ends lost 4 bases and 5 bases, in that order; junction bases with no gene match: 11. CDR3 protein: CASSAPPGQGVTEAFF. CDR3 DNA: TGTGCCAGCAGTGCCCCACCGGGACAGGGAGTTACTGAAGCTTTCTTT.

This sequence joins TRBV28 and TRBJ2-1, with D maybe TRBD2 (6 bases). Per the germline V gene, CDR1 is MDHEN and CDR2 is SYDVKM. V lost 2 bases, J lost 5 bases, and 16 bases lay in between. The CDR3 is made up of 16 amino acids. CDR3 residues: CASSLGRRELDNEQFF. In DNA, the CDR3 is TGTGCCAGCAGTTTAGGGCGCCGGGAGCTTGACAATGAGCAGTTCTTC.

The chain recombines TRBV11-2 with TRBJ2-1, with TRBD1 matching over 8 bases. CDR1 is SGHAT, CDR2 FQNNGV, per germline. CDR3 length: 14 amino acids. V dropped 4 bases and J dropped 7; count of bases not matched to a gene: 6. The CDR3 region has the DNA TGTGCCAGCAGCTATGACAGGGGTTGGAATGAGCAGTTCTTC. Its translation: CASSYDRGWNEQFF.

V is TRBV5-1 and J is TRBJ1-3; perhaps TRBD1 as D (5 bases). This CDR3 has 15 amino acids. The V gene lost 0 bases and the J gene lost 2 bases, with 9 bases spanning the gap. Germline loops: CDR1 SGHRS, CDR2 YFSETQ. CDR3 nucleotides: TGCGCCAGCAGCTTGGGGCAGGGCGCTGGAAACACCATATATTTT. It translates to CASSLGQGAGNTIYF.

V is TRBV7-9 and J is TRBJ2-5, with D possibly matching TRBD2 (5 bases). The CDR3 extends over 14 amino acids. V was trimmed by 4 bases and J by 2 bases, leaving 11 bases between them. Germline loops: CDR1 SEHNR, CDR2 FQNEAQ (reference sequence). The CDR3 sequence is CASSYGIPQETQYF. The CDR3 coding sequence is TGTGCCAGCAGCTACGGGATCCCGCAAGAGACCCAGTACTTC.

The table lists this clone with a few counts. V gene TRBV21-1 combines with J gene TRBJ1-3; TRBD1 was called by the table and not checked on the DNA. TRBV21-1 is a pseudogene segment. The CDR3 totals 16 residues. The CDR3 loop is CASSPPTGFSGNTIYF. CDR3 in DNA: TGTGCCAGCAGCCCCCCGACAGGATTCTCTGGAAACACCATATATTTT.

This CDR3 reads CASSSSGNKETQYF. The CDR3 region has the DNA TGCGCCAGCAGCTCTAGCGGTAACAAAGAGACCCAGTACTTC. V and J are TRBV5-1 and TRBJ2-5, with 7 bases that match TRBD2. Unmatched junction bases numbered 5, after V lost 3 bases and J lost 3 bases. This CDR3 is built from 14 residues. Germline V gene sequence: CDR1 SGHRS, CDR2 YFSETQ.

This sequence joins TRBV27 and TRBJ1-4, with a possible D match to TRBD1 (5 bases). The germline V and J ends were trimmed by 3 bases and 8 bases, with 22 bases remaining between them. Germline V CDR1 and CDR2: MNHEY, SMNVEV (reference sequence). The CDR3 contains 17 residues. CDR3 region: CASSFRQGYSFGEKLFF. The CDR3 DNA is TGTGCCAGCAGTTTTCGGCAGGGCTATTCCTTTGGGGAAAAACTGTTTTTT. Full variable domain (missing parts from reference TRBV27 and TRBJ1-4): EAQVTQNPRYLITVTGKKLTVTCSQNMNHEYMSWYRQDPGLGLRQIYYSMNVEVTDKGDVPEGYKVSRKEKRNFPLILESPSPNQTSLYFCASSFRQGYSFGEKLFFGSGTQLSVL.

V is TRBV15 and J is TRBJ2-3; 8 bases line up with TRBD1. With V trimmed by 0 bases and J by 3 bases, 5 bases remained unmatched. There are 16 residues in the CDR3. Germline V gives CDR1 LNHNV, CDR2 YYDKDF (reference sequence). In DNA form, the CDR3 reads TGTGCCACCAGCAGAGAACGACAGGGGATTACAGATACGCAGTATTTT. As protein: CATSRERQGITDTQYF.

The V gene is TRBV18, the J gene TRBJ2-5; TRBD2 matches 8 bases. The V segment lost 0 bases and the J segment 2 bases; nucleotides outside the gene matches: 2. CDR3 length: 15 amino acids. From germline, CDR1 is KGHSH and CDR2 LQKENI. CDR3 nucleotide sequence: TGTGCCAGCTCACCACCAGCGGGAGAGCAAGAGACCCAGTACTTC. Amino acids: CASSPPAGEQETQYF.

There are a few counts of this clone. The chain is built from TRBV2 and TRBJ2-5; TRBD1 matches at 7 bases. J lost 4 bases, V lost 6 bases, and 17 bases had no gene match. Germline assignment: CDR1 SNHLY and CDR2 FYNNEI. The CDR3 consists of 17 residues. The CDR3 DNA is TGTGCCAGCAGGACTCAAGGGGGCGCCCGTGCCACAGAGACCCAGTACTTC. It specifies CASRTQGGARATETQYF.

The CDR3 here is CASSLGLGTSGSETQYF. The CDR3 nucleotides read TGTGCCAGCAGCTTAGGTTTGGGGACTAGCGGGAGTGAGACCCAGTACTTC. V gene TRBV7-2 combines with J gene TRBJ2-5, with 14 bases matching TRBD2. The trim removed 1 base at V and 5 bases at J, leaving 6 bases unmatched. CDR1 and CDR2 (germline): SGHTA, FQGNSA. The CDR3 has 17 residues.

V and J are TRBV10-3 and TRBJ2-3; 7 nucleotides align to TRBD2. The ends lost 2 bases at V and 6 bases at J; junction bases unmatched: 5. The CDR3 covers 14 residues. Germline V CDR1 and CDR2: ENHRY, SYGVKD. The CDR3, as DNA: TGTGCCATCAGTGAGGGGAGCGGGGTCGATACGCAGTATTTT. The encoded protein is CAISEGSGVDTQYF.

The chain links TRBV7-2 to TRBJ1-5; unclear D gene. Germline V gene data show CDR1 as SGHTA and CDR2 as FQGNSA. V was clipped by 4 bases and J by 4 bases, with 8 bases between them. CDR3 length: 13 amino acids. CDR3 bases: TGTGCCAGCAGCTCCTTTAATAATCAGCCCCAGCATTTT. Encoded protein: CASSSFNNQPQHF. Based on the CDR3 plus reference TRBV7-2 and TRBJ1-5, the full variable domain is GAGVSQSPSNKVTEKGKDVELRCDPISGHTALYWYRQSLGQGLEFLIYFQGNSAPDKSGLPSDRFSAERTGGSVSTLTIQRTQQEDSAVYLCASSSFNNQPQHFGDGTRLSIL.

The chain carries TRBV11-2 and TRBJ2-3, with TRBD2 identical over 10 bases. This CDR3 has 16 residues. Germline CDR1 is SGHAT and CDR2 is FQNNGV. V was pared by 4 bases and J by 2 bases, with 6 bases of the junction left unmatched. The CDR3 DNA reads TGTGCCAGCAGCTCCGGGACTAGCGCCAACACAGATACGCAGTATTTT. This codes for CASSSGTSANTDTQYF.

The chain has TRBV19 and TRBJ2-7; no definite D call. The CDR3 length is 12 residues. The germline V gene has CDR1 LNHDA and CDR2 SQIVND (reference sequence). The V and J ends lost 3 bases and 4 bases respectively, with 7 bases between them. This chain's CDR3 is CASSIGGYEQYF. The CDR3 DNA is TGTGCCAGTAGTATTGGCGGATACGAGCAGTACTTC. Looking up the rest from reference TRBV19 and TRBJ2-7 gives the full variable domain: DGGITQSPKYLFRKEGQNVTLSCEQNLNHDAMYWYRQDPGQGLRLIYYSQIVNDFQKGDIAEGYSVSREKKESFPLTVTSAQKNPTAFYLCASSIGGYEQYFGPGTRLTVT.

V is TRBV5-4 and J is TRBJ2-2; 13 bases line up with TRBD2. The CDR3 spans 18 residues. J lost 6 bases, V lost 4 bases, and 12 bases had no gene match. The germline V gene has CDR1 SGHNT and CDR2 YYREEE (reference sequence). The CDR3 nucleotides read TGTGCCAGCAGCCACTCGCCGGGACTAGCGGGGCCGGCCGGGGAGCTGTTTTTT. The encoded protein is CASSHSPGLAGPAGELFF.

This rearrangement joins TRBV7-2 to TRBJ2-7; 7 nucleotides agree with TRBD2. The CDR3 is 13 amino acids. CDR1 and CDR2 from the germline V gene are SGHTA and FQGNSA. With V trimmed by 5 bases and J by 5 bases, 6 bases remained unmatched. The CDR3 nucleotides are TGTGCCAGCAGCCCCTGGGAGGGGAACGAGCAGTACTTC. This codes for CASSPWEGNEQYF.

The chain employs TRBV3-1 (or the pseudogene TRBV3-2) and TRBJ2-2, with D perhaps matching TRBD2 (6 bases). CDR1 is LGHDT and CDR2 is YNNKEL in the germline V gene (reference sequence). V was pared by 4 bases and J by 6 bases, with 12 bases between. The CDR3 covers 14 residues. CDR3 sequence (DNA): TGTGCCAGCAGCCCGACTAGGACGGCCGGGGAGCTGTTTTTT. Residues: CASSPTRTAGELFF.

A single count supports this clone. V gene TRBV2 combines with J gene TRBJ2-3; 11 nucleotides align to TRBD2. This CDR3 contains 16 residues. Germline-derived CDR1 and CDR2 are SNHLY and FYNNEI. V dropped 4 bases and J dropped 0; count of bases not matched to a gene: 3. The CDR3 coding sequence is TGTGCCAGCAGTGGCGTAGCGGGAGGGAGCACAGATACGCAGTATTTT. Residues: CASSGVAGGSTDTQYF.

J is TRBJ2-1 and V is TRBV5-1; D is ambiguous. V dropped 4 bases and J dropped 2 bases, with 10 bases sitting between them. The germline V gene encodes CDR1 SGHRS and CDR2 YFSETQ. There are 14 residues in the CDR3. CDR3 residues: CASSPREAYNEQFF. As DNA, the CDR3 is TGCGCCAGCAGCCCGCGTGAAGCCTACAATGAGCAGTTCTTC.

The chain links TRBV6-6 to TRBJ2-7, with D tentatively TRBD1 or TRBD2 (6 bases each). CDR3 length: 18 amino acids. V lost 5 bases and J 1 base, leaving 24 bases between the germline ends. In germline, CDR1 is MNHNY, CDR2 SVGAGI (reference sequence). CDR3 in amino acids: CASSRGTRMQLVSYEQYF. The CDR3 DNA reads as TGTGCCAGCAGTCGCGGGACACGCATGCAACTAGTATCCTACGAGCAGTACTTC.

The chain links TRBV5-4 to TRBJ2-5; D is perhaps TRBD1 (5 bases). V was cut by 3 bases and J by 5 bases, with 11 bases left in between. Germline values: CDR1 SGHNT, CDR2 YYREEE (reference sequence). The length of the CDR3 is 13 residues. The CDR3: CASSSTRVETQYF. DNA of the CDR3: TGTGCCAGCAGCTCCACCAGGGTTGAGACCCAGTACTTC. The full variable domain, completed using reference TRBV5-4 and TRBJ2-5, is ETGVTQSPTHLIKTRGQQVTLRCSSQSGHNTVSWYQQALGQGPQFIFQYYREEENGRGNFPPRFSGLQFPNYSSELNVNALELDDSALYLCASSSTRVETQYFGPGTRLLVL.